Described below is a single TCR beta chain sequence and its context. Use of 60 Vbeta and 13 Jbeta primers characterized the PCR. Assay used: immunoSEQ multiplex PCR; TCRdb lists only in-frame clones, some missing. The repertoire includes around 120,000 clones, 65% to 90% of them detected once, and around 1.2% sits in the top ten. This entry belongs to a study of cytomegalovirus exposure and HLA in healthy donors. The germline V gene encodes CDR1 SGHDT and CDR2 YYEEEE. This CDR3 comprises 13 residues. J lost 5 bases, V lost 10 bases, and 10 bases had no gene match. Material: PBMCs. This chain uses TRBV5-6 with TRBJ2-7, with 9 nucleotides matching TRBD2. The origin of this receptor is a girl aged 2-9 years in good health and CMV-seronegative. CDR3: CASRLAGRDEQYF. DNA for the CDR3: TGTGCCTCCCGGCTAGCGGGACGGGACGAGCAGTACTTC.